Listed here are 14 T cell receptor beta chains from one sample, sequenced in a study of shared clonotypes between healthy human individuals. TCRdb's table, derived via immunoSEQ multiplex PCR, lists solely in-frame clones and lacks some. This sample has 2.5 million or so clones, with just over 90% found just once. Sequenced material: naive CD4+ T cells sorted from blood. Indicated subset: CD45RA+ positively selected. The receptors were gathered from a man in his late teens or twenties in good health.

This clone was recorded only once. V is TRBV5-6 and J is TRBJ2-7, with 7 nucleotides matching TRBD1. Germline V gene data show CDR1 as SGHDT and CDR2 as YYEEEE. After removal of 0 bases from V and 2 bases from J, the junction contained 8 bases not matched to a gene. The CDR3 has 16 residues. The DNA for the CDR3 is TGTGCCAGCAGCTTGGCGGATGGGACAGCAGCCTACGAGCAGTACTTC. This encodes CASSLADGTAAYEQYF.

The chain combines TRBV6-5 with TRBJ2-2; D uncertain. Germline V gives CDR1 MNHEY, CDR2 SVGAGI. V lost 7 bases and J 7 bases, leaving 13 bases between the germline ends. The CDR3 is 13 residues long. CDR3 nucleotide sequence: TGTGCCAGCACCGACGCAGAGTACGGGGAGCTGTTTTTT. Protein: CASTDAEYGELFF.

V is TRBV6-6 and J is TRBJ2-7; 9 bases agree with TRBD1. The CDR3 totals 14 residues. J lost 3 bases, V lost 8 bases, and 8 bases had no gene match. CDR1 is MNHNY and CDR2 is SVGAGI in the germline V gene (reference sequence). Here the CDR3 reads CASAASGQGYEQYF. The CDR3 nucleotides read TGTGCCAGCGCGGCCTCGGGACAGGGCTACGAGCAGTACTTC.

This clone was recorded only once. This chain connects TRBV6-1 to TRBJ1-5, with unresolved D. V lost 1 base and J 0 bases, leaving 4 bases between the germline ends. The length of the CDR3 is 14 residues. CDR1 is MNHNS, CDR2 SASEGT, per germline. The CDR3 reads CASSEERSNQPQHF. The CDR3 coding sequence is TGTGCCAGCAGTGAAGAACGTAGCAATCAGCCCCAGCATTTT.

This chain connects TRBV6-1 to TRBJ2-5; D call uncertain. Germline V gene sequence: CDR1 MNHNS, CDR2 SASEGT. This CDR3 comprises 14 residues. The CDR3 protein is CGTHRTAIQETQYF. The CDR3 region has the DNA TGTGGCACTCACCGCACCGCGATCCAAGAGACCCAGTACTTC.

The chain has TRBV6-4 and TRBJ1-1; possibly TRBD1 for D (5 bases). Trimming stripped 5 bases from V and 1 base from J, with 17 bases between. The V gene's germline CDR1 is MRHNA and CDR2 SNTAGT. This CDR3 has 16 residues. The CDR3 DNA is TGTGCCAGCAGTCGGGGGGAGGGCTTCGGGAACACTGAAGCTTTCTTT. Amino acids: CASSRGEGFGNTEAFF.

This chain connects TRBV5-1 to TRBJ1-2; D is unresolved. The CDR3 is made up of 12 amino acids. Germline CDR1 and CDR2: SGHRS and YFSETQ. V was shortened by 1 base and J by 6 bases, with 7 bases between the two germline ends. CDR3 amino acids: CASSLNADGYTF. The DNA of the CDR3 is TGCGCCAGCAGCTTGAATGCGGATGGCTACACCTTC. The whole variable domain, filled in from reference TRBV5-1 and TRBJ1-2, reads KAGVTQTPRYLIKTRGQQVTLSCSPISGHRSVSWYQQTPGQGLQFLFEYFSETQRNKGNFPGRFSGRQFSNSRSEMNVSTLELGDSALYLCASSLNADGYTFGSGTRLTVV.

This chain connects TRBV18 to TRBJ2-5, with 9 nucleotides matching TRBD2. Germline loops: CDR1 KGHSH, CDR2 LQKENI. The trim removed 2 bases at V and 0 bases at J, leaving 4 bases unmatched. The CDR3 totals 16 residues. CDR3 nucleotide sequence: TGTGCCAGCTCACCAATGCTAGCGGGGTACCAAGAGACCCAGTACTTC. Residues: CASSPMLAGYQETQYF.

V usage is TRBV6-5 and J usage is TRBJ2-2, with TRBD2 as a possible D gene (6 bases). CDR1 and CDR2 (germline): MNHEY, SVGAGI. Trimming pared 6 bases from V and 6 bases from J, leaving 11 bases between. The CDR3 consists of 13 residues. The CDR3 reads CASRDWGAGELFF. The CDR3, as DNA: TGTGCCAGCAGGGATTGGGGGGCCGGGGAGCTGTTTTTT.

Points on this clone: This specimen includes other DNA sequences encoding the same CDR3. This rearrangement joins TRBV6-1 to TRBJ1-4; TRBD1 agrees at 9 bases. CDR3 length equals 14 residues. J lost 7 bases, V lost 5 bases, and 5 bases had no gene match. Germline CDR1 and CDR2: MNHNS and SASEGT. In nucleotides, the CDR3 is TGTGCCAGCAGTCCCGGGACAGGGCTTGAAAAACTGTTTTTT. This sequence encodes CASSPGTGLEKLFF.

This chain connects TRBV5-1 to TRBJ2-1; a possible D gene is TRBD1 (6 bases). CDR1 and CDR2 from the germline V gene are SGHRS and YFSETQ. The CDR3 consists of 15 residues. Trimming stripped 4 bases from V and 6 bases from J, with 17 bases between. The CDR3 DNA reads TGCGCCAGCAGCCAGGAACAGGGTAATCTCAATGAGCAGTTCTTC. This encodes CASSQEQGNLNEQFF.

This sequence joins TRBV6-1 and TRBJ1-2, with D possibly being TRBD1 (6 bases). Trimming left V 8 bases short and J 7 bases short, with 17 bases between. CDR1 is MNHNS, CDR2 SASEGT, per germline. This CDR3 region has 13 residues. This chain's CDR3 is CASRYTGSGGYTF. In DNA form, the CDR3 reads TGTGCCAGCCGGTATACAGGGTCGGGTGGCTACACCTTC.

The gene calls are TRBV6-5 and TRBJ2-5; 10 nucleotides line up with TRBD2. The tail of the sequence fits TRBJ2-7 better, so the J call may be wrong. Germline-derived CDR1 and CDR2 are MNHEY and SVGAGI. This CDR3 contains 14 residues. DNA for the CDR3: TGTGCCAGCAGCCGCGGACTAGCGGCCTACGAGCAGTACTTC. Translating it yields CASSRGLAAYEQYF.

The table lists this clone with a count of one. The chain links TRBV11-2 to TRBJ2-2, with TRBD1 matching 8 bases. The CDR3 is 15 amino acids. V lost 3 bases to trimming and J lost 5 bases; unmatched junction nucleotides: 5. CDR1 is SGHAT and CDR2 is FQNNGV in the germline V gene. The CDR3 spells CASSLEHRGTGELFF. CDR3 bases: TGTGCCAGCAGCTTGGAACACAGGGGGACCGGGGAGCTGTTTTTT. Full variable domain (rest looked up from reference TRBV11-2 and TRBJ2-2): EAGVAQSPRYKIIEKRQSVAFWCNPISGHATLYWYQQILGQGPKLLIQFQNNGVVDDSQLPKDRFSAERLKGVDSTLKIQPAKLEDSAVYLCASSLEHRGTGELFFGEGSRLTVL.